This T cell receptor beta chain was obtained from a study of cytomegalovirus exposure and HLA in healthy donors. Germline assignment: CDR1 SGHRS and CDR2 YFSETQ. The CDR3 covers 15 residues. Trimming pared 4 bases from V and 1 base from J, leaving 11 bases between. In this sample, this clone turned up a few times. What it binds is unknown. Primers included in the PCR were 60 Vbeta and 13 Jbeta primers. As processed by the authors: Among the unique TCR beta chains that a later analysis counted, around 72 million in all, 10 million to 11 million were shared. Measured with immunoSEQ multiplex PCR; TCRdb has only the in-frame clones, and not every one. The V and J calls and clone size were taken over from that table, and D and trimming were inferred from the DNA. Among about 77,000 clones listed, 75% to 80% were seen once. Study-wide findings and caveats: There were several of the most significant clusters that appeared linked to common viral pathogens in a later analysis. For TCR beta chains, V- and J-gene trimming was later linked to a missense DCLRE1C variant.

The chain couples TRBV5-1 to TRBJ1-4; D gene uncertain. The receptor's source is a man aged 35 to 55 in good health and CMV-seronegative. Sample: PBMCs. The CDR3 protein is CASSVGRVTNEKLFF. The CDR3 coding sequence is TGCGCCAGCAGCGTCGGGAGAGTAACTAATGAAAAACTGTTTTTT.